A single T cell receptor (beta chain) is shown here with its context. Its cognate antigen has yet to be identified. No much larger clonotype is one base removed from it; base qualities were not supplied. The sample is drawn from a study of blood T cells in healthy people across ages (dated by TCRdb to the mid-2010s). A note on the overall study: Template switching captured roughly one uniquely barcoded TCR beta cDNA molecule per two T cells in model experiments. Two additional independent replicas of 1 million unique cDNA reads from the same blood draw were analyzed for two donors (one aged 18 to 30 and one aged 80 or older). The study measured age-related changes in TCR beta repertoire diversity using deep sequencing normalized with unique cDNA molecular identifiers. Donors of different ages were randomly distributed across sequencing lanes to avoid experimental bias. The donors were divided into four age groups: young (average around 17 years), middle-aged (approximately 39), aged (roughly 60) and long-lived (roughly 82). On the study overall, not on this receptor specifically: The percentage of naive T cells measured by flow cytometry correlated strongly with observed TCR beta diversity. Because profiling used bulk unsorted PBMCs, naive and antigen-experienced compartments could not be compared conclusively. Donor CMV infection status was unknown, potentially confounding age-related changes in expanded clonotypes. Observed TCR beta diversity per million T cells fell roughly linearly with age, and a significant reduction was already apparent by age approximately 40. Compared with the aged group, the long-lived group had more naive CD4+ T cells, fewer expanded clones and increased TCR diversity, a pattern suggesting age selection. Total diversity estimates from one million sequenced T cells were considered lower bounds and underestimates.

From the cysteine up to the phenylalanine, the CDR3 has a length of 13 residues. The only DNA kept is the CDR3, 39 bases in frame from the first base. V loses 4 bases at its end and J loses 4 bases; junction bases beyond the gene matches: 2. The library was made by 5' RACE. Data came from an Illumina HiSeq 2500. The second PCR ran for roughly 7 to 11 cycles and used a J-beta primer mix along with a sample-barcoded 5' primer. A unique molecular identifier was introduced onto each TCR beta cDNA molecule by a template-switch 5' adaptor carrying 12 random nucleotides. At least 3 million CDR3-containing paired-end reads were obtained from each sample. First-strand cDNA synthesis was performed from all RNA using the Mint cDNA synthesis kit, with priming by a TRBC-specific oligonucleotide. Following uracil-DNA glycosylase treatment, a first 18-cycle PCR with universal primers M1SS and BC2_uni_R was performed on all cDNA. In the authors' own workflow: Normalization of each sample was performed by random selection of 1 million high-quality reads, each carrying a distinct molecular identifier. Instead of being binned into consensus sequences, reads that shared molecular identifiers were thrown out. MiTCR, run with a Q25 quality threshold and the strictest error-elimination algorithm, handled CDR3 identification, clonotype clustering and error correction. A nonparametric unseen species model using Euler transformation provided a lower-bound estimate of total TCR beta diversity. TCRdb reran the public reads through fastp at Q25 and MiXCR, keeping productive beta chains. Rows matching on CDR3 protein sequence are summarized as one entry with the most common DNA and genes. It is TCRdb's table, rather than the study itself, that gives the V and J calls and clone size. The sample yields over 1,200,000 distinct CDR3 sequences; around 55% were counted once. Of the sample, roughly 6.3% falls within the top ten clones.

The donors were roughly 40 Caucasian individuals from Russia, aged 6 to 90 years, who were systemically healthy. About 10 milliliters of peripheral blood were drawn from each donor into EDTA-treated Vacutainer tubes. PBMCs were isolated by Ficoll-Paque density-gradient centrifugation, with at least 6 million obtained per sample. Total RNA, at least 6 micrograms per sample, was extracted from PBMCs with Trizol reagent. For every donor, flow cytometry on a PBMC aliquot measured the percentage of naive CD45RAhigh/CD27high T cells. Recombination connected TRBV12-3 or TRBV12-4 to TRBJ2-7; 9 junctional bases match TRBD1. The sequence came from a man aged 18 to 30 in good health. Sequencing used blood. The DNA reads TGTGCCAGCAGTTACAGGGGGCGATACGAGCAGTACTTC. It codes for CASSYRGRYEQYF.